These T cell receptor beta chains were read from a single sample in a study of T cell responses to AZD1222 COVID-19 vaccine. Measured with immunoSEQ multiplex PCR; TCRdb has only the in-frame clones, and not every one. Seen here are around 110,000 clones, around 85% observed once, and the top ten hold roughly 4.3%. The material sequenced was peripheral blood, taken on day 0 of MenACWY control vaccination. The origin of the receptors is an adult in good health. CDR3s include the opening cysteine and the closing phenylalanine or tryptophan. A D gene is named only where the DNA matches it firmly. Some rows mark clone size as missing; the rest say once, few, many or name a class of expanded clone.

d_gene	abundance	v_gene	j_gene	CDR3aa	CDR3nt
.	.	TRBV6-2/TRBV6-3	TRBJ2-7	CASSYEFLPRSTGTSYEQYF	TGTGCCAGCAGTTATGAGTTCTTACCGAGATCTACAGGAACCTCCTACGAGCAGTACTTC
.	once	TRBV5-8	TRBJ1-3	CATMRLRSGNTIYF	TGTGCCACTATGCGCCTCCGCTCTGGAAACACCATATATTTT
.	.	TRBV28	TRBJ1-1	CASSPGLNTEAFF	TGTGCCAGCAGCCCCGGACTGAACACTGAAGCTTTCTTT
TRBD1	.	TRBV28	TRBJ1-5	CASSYDRGNQPQHF	TGTGCCAGCAGTTACGACAGGGGCAATCAGCCCCAGCATTTT
.	few	TRBV19	TRBJ1-1	CASSIGGSPEAFF	TGTGCCAGTAGTATAGGCGGTAGTCCTGAAGCTTTCTTT
TRBD1	.	TRBV4-2	TRBJ1-2	CASSQDRAHVGPGGTFNYGYTF	TGTGCCAGCAGCCAAGACAGGGCCCACGTCGGACCAGGGGGGACTTTTAACTATGGCTACACCTTC
TRBD1	.	TRBV27	TRBJ1-2	CASSKTGAGYTF	TGTGCCAGCAGTAAGACAGGGGCTGGCTACACCTTC
TRBD2	.	TRBV28	TRBJ2-1	CASSPQYQRGRGNEQFF	TGTGCCAGCAGCCCCCAGTACCAGCGGGGGAGGGGCAATGAGCAGTTCTTC
.	.	TRBV6-2/TRBV6-3	TRBJ2-7	CASSYYGDSYEQYF	TGTGCCAGCAGTTACTATGGGGACTCCTACGAGCAGTACTTC
.	.	TRBV11-2	TRBJ2-7	CASSLFSGPYEQYF	TGTGCCAGCAGCTTATTTTCGGGTCCCTACGAGCAGTACTTC
TRBD1	.	TRBV13	TRBJ1-6	CASSMGRGLGPLHF	TGTGCCAGCAGCATGGGCAGGGGGCTTGGGCCCCTCCACTTT
TRBD1	.	TRBV18	TRBJ1-6	CASSRTGDALSYNSPLHF	TGTGCCAGCTCCCGGACAGGGGATGCCCTCTCCTATAATTCACCCCTCCACTTT
TRBD1	.	TRBV5-1	TRBJ2-3	CASSPMTGTGTDTQYF	TGCGCCAGCAGCCCTATGACCGGGACAGGGACAGATACGCAGTATTTT
.	.	TRBV28	TRBJ1-1	CASSLPPTNTEAFF	TGTGCCAGCAGTCTTCCCCCGACGAACACTGAAGCTTTCTTT
.	.	TRBV21-1	TRBJ2-7	CASRKQRGPCYEQYF	TGTGCCAGCAGAAAGCAGAGGGGTCCTTGCTACGAGCAGTACTTC
TRBD2	.	TRBV28	TRBJ2-7	CASSVGLAGGSYEQYF	TGTGCCAGCAGTGTCGGACTAGCGGGGGGCTCCTACGAGCAGTACTTC
TRBD1	.	TRBV6-5	TRBJ2-7	CASSSRQGAPYEQYF	TGTGCCAGCAGTTCCCGACAGGGGGCCCCCTACGAGCAGTACTTC
.	.	TRBV6-1	TRBJ1-6	CASSEPGGASPLHF	TGTGCCAGCAGTGAACCCGGGGGCGCTTCACCCCTCCACTTT
TRBD1	.	TRBV5-1	TRBJ2-4	CASSDSQGAKNIQYF	TGCGCCAGCAGCGACTCACAGGGGGCAAAAAACATTCAGTACTTC
.	.	TRBV7-3	TRBJ2-1	CASSLLAGTEEQFF	TGTGCCAGCAGCTTACTCGCCGGGACCGAGGAGCAGTTCTTC
TRBD1	.	TRBV5-1	TRBJ1-4	CASSRDRARNEKLFF	TGCGCCAGCAGCCGAGACAGGGCCCGTAATGAAAAACTGTTTTTT
.	.	TRBV6-5	TRBJ1-1	CASSTLTDMNTEAFF	TGTGCCAGCAGCACCCTGACAGATATGAACACTGAAGCTTTCTTT
TRBD2	.	TRBV6-2/TRBV6-3	TRBJ2-1	CASSYHPGGRSYNEQFF	TGTGCCAGCAGTTACCACCCGGGGGGACGCTCCTACAATGAGCAGTTCTTC
.	.	TRBV7-7	TRBJ2-1	CASSPTLGSYNEQFF	TGTGCCAGCAGCCCGACACTTGGGTCTTACAATGAGCAGTTCTTC
.	.	TRBV5-1	TRBJ1-1	CASSPLGTANTEAFF	TGCGCCAGCAGCCCCCTTGGGACTGCGAACACTGAAGCTTTCTTT
TRBD1	.	TRBV6-5	TRBJ1-2	CASSYSTQGGEGYTF	TGTGCCAGCAGTTACTCGACACAGGGGGGAGAAGGCTACACCTTC
.	.	TRBV3-1/TRBV3-2	TRBJ2-3	CASSQDPIPTGQYF	TGTGCCAGCAGCCAAGATCCTATCCCCACAGGGCAGTATTTT
TRBD2	.	TRBV28	TRBJ2-5	CASSLVAGGRQETQYF	TGTGCCAGCAGTTTAGTGGCGGGGGGGCGTCAAGAGACCCAGTACTTC
TRBD1	.	TRBV5-4	TRBJ1-5	CASSFQGADQPQHF	TGTGCCAGCAGCTTCCAGGGGGCTGATCAGCCCCAGCATTTT
.	.	TRBV9	TRBJ1-2	CASSVADYGYTF	TGTGCCAGCAGCGTAGCCGACTATGGCTACACCTTC
.	.	TRBV7-2	TRBJ1-3	CASSTGPTSGNTIYF	TGTGCCAGCAGCACGGGACCGACCTCTGGAAACACCATATATTTT
TRBD2	.	TRBV7-3	TRBJ2-2	CASSFLAGGRGGTGELFF	TGTGCCAGCAGCTTCCTAGCGGGGGGGCGTGGTGGCACCGGGGAGCTGTTTTTT